This TCR beta chain was recorded in a study of blood T cell repertoires in COVID-19. About the study: Material from acute and convalescent COVID-19 was sourced from the United States, Italy and Spain. PBMCs, B-cell-depleted T cells, or T cells were the source of the cDNA or gDNA that made up the material.

The CDR3 is 13 residues long. The V end lost 1 base, the J end lost 4 bases, and 8 bases lay between the germline ends. CDR1 SGHRS and CDR2 YFSETQ come from the germline V gene. As handled by the study authors: It was from reference gene primer amplification that nucleated cell counts were estimated. Some clones are missing from TCRdb's copy, which holds only in-frame ones; the method was immunoSEQ multiplex PCR. That table supplies the V and J calls and clone size; D and trimming were determined from the DNA. The table includes roughly 140,000 clones, 87% detected once. The rearrangement joins TRBV5-1 to TRBJ2-5, with D maybe TRBD1 (5 bases). Source material: peripheral blood. The TCR originated in a woman aged 60-75 years with active or convalescent COVID-19. The CDR3 DNA follows: TGCGCCAGCAGCTTGCAGGGCTCAGAGACCCAGTACTTC. It yields the protein CASSLQGSETQYF.